Below, one T cell receptor beta chain is given with its context. Its matching antigen is unknown. The germline gene is not matched at one end of the junction; a read error may be the cause. Production of TCR beta cDNA used roughly 0.55 ug total RNA together with a constant-region primer. What produced the TCR beta libraries was three nested multiplex PCR rounds using slightly modified ARM-PCR. The opening two PCR rounds, about 11 cycles each, paired TRBV1-TRBV30 forward primers with a C-beta reverse primer. TCRdb called the multiplex PCR reads again in MiXCR, with one record for every CDR3 protein. Among 45,000 to 65,000 distinct CDR3 sequences, approximately 80% were seen once, and the ten largest hold around a quarter. The data derive from a study of tumor-infiltrating lymphocytes in primary liver carcinoma. Whole-study context: Tissue type made little difference to sample yields of roughly 3.5 to 7.13 million productive TCRbeta reads.

The roughly 19-32 mg bulk tissue piece was not sorted before simultaneous RNA and DNA extraction. Subjects presented with primary liver carcinoma managed by surgical resection. Without exception, tumor samples held over 80% viable tumor cells. The germline gives CDR1 SEHNR, CDR2 FQNEAQ (reference sequence). The CDR3 is 15 residues long. Study findings and constraints: Overlap between tumor regions exceeded overlap of tumor with adjacent tissue or blood.

Sample: liver tumor tissue from sampling region 5. Subset given: tumor region T5, tumor centre. V is TRBV7-9 and J is TRBJ2-2; 7 bases map to TRBD1. This TCR came from a man aged 40-55 years with primary liver carcinoma and hepatitis B virus infection. The CDR3 region has the DNA TGTGCCAGCAGCGCCGGGACAGCGATGGCAGGGGAGCTGTTTTTC. It specifies CASSAGTAMAGELFF.